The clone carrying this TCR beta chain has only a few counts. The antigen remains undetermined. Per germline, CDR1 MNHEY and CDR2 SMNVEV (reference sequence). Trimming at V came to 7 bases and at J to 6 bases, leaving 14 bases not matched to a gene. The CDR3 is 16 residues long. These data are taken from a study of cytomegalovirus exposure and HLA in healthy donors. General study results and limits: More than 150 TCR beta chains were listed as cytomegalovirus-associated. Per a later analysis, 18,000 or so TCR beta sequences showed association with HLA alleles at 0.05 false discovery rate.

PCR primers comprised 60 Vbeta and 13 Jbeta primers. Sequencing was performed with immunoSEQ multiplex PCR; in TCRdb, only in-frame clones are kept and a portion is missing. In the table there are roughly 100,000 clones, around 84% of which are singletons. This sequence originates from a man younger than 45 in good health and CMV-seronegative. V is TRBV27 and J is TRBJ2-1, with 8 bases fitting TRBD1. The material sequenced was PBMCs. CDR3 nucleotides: TGTGCCAGCACCCAGTCGGACAGGGTAACTCCCAATGAGCAGTTCTTC. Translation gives CASTQSDRVTPNEQFF.